This paragraph covers one T cell receptor beta chain sequence. Its specific antigen is unknown. Qualities for individual bases were not recorded, and no much larger clone is one base off. The time point label of this sample denotes: approximately twelve months on ibrutinib. For TCR beta library preparation, approximately 1.8 micrograms of genomic DNA was extracted from cryopreserved PBMCs. High-throughput TCR beta sequencing was performed on longitudinal blood samples from CLL patients receiving ibrutinib monotherapy. The patients took part in an open-label, single-center phase 2 trial of ibrutinib monotherapy. Each clonotype received, on average, about 10x coverage in deep resolution sequencing performed on a MiSeq, where the target depth lay between 1 in 1 million and 1 in 200,000 T cells. The immunoSEQ hsTCRB Kit was used to generate TCR beta libraries. The source study handled its data this way. Data were analyzed with ImmunoSEQ Data Assistant and ImmunoSEQ Analyzer, with V, D and J genes assigned per IMGT definitions. Clonality, with values ranging from 0 to 1, was calculated as one minus the normalized Shannon entropy of productive rearrangement frequencies. Only overrepresented clonotypes making up at least 0.05% of the repertoire of each patient were included in the public clonotype analysis. Repertoires from roughly 13 age-matched healthy donors in immuneACCESS were used as clonality controls. This immuneACCESS table, as held by TCRdb, lists in-frame sequences with V and J called but not all clones. Of the missing ones, under half trace to an unresolved V gene in checked studies; the others have no known cause. V and J calls and clone size follow that table, whereas D and trimming were derived from the DNA. The sample table contains around 97,000 clones; only one count was recorded for 60% to 80% of them. Jointly, the top ten make up about 33% of the sample.

The data were obtained in a study of cytotoxic CD8 clonotypes in ibrutinib-treated CLL (dated by TCRdb to the early 2020s). Context from the whole study: The cohort had about a dozen relapsed/refractory and around 16 treatment-naive patients; under 18 were IGHV unmutated. Responses were partial in roughly 24 patients and complete in 2; after median approximately 69 months follow-up, about 14 stayed in remission and around 12 progressed. The response samples were drawn at a median of approximately 11 months into treatment, with a range of about 6 to 36 months. On average, each sample yielded roughly 250,000 productive templates and 94,082 productive rearrangements. Of the approximately 87 participants in the trial, approximately 25 had longitudinal samples available. Cryopreserved peripheral blood mononuclear cells were obtained before treatment, at response, and at either sustained remission or disease progression. All remission and progressive disease samples were collected while patients were still receiving ibrutinib. Study-level results and caveats: Public clonotypes were rare and either shrank or stayed stable during treatment, and the rise in clonality at ibrutinib response reflected expansion of private clonotypes. An increase in clonality was observed at ibrutinib response, with clonality remaining stable during sustained remission and falling back toward baseline at progression. Lymph node repertoires were not examined, and the timing of sampling was not matched between patients in sustained remission and those whose disease progressed. Baseline clonality was found to be higher than that of age-matched healthy donors and was strongly correlated with circulating CD8+ T-cell counts.

The sequence was obtained from a human donor with chronic lymphocytic leukemia. This specimen consisted of PBMCs, obtained after 12 months of ibrutinib treatment.

The sequenced DNA is TGTGCCAGTAGTCCCCGCGCTTTCGGGACAGGGGCCTACGAGCAGTACTTC. This translates into CASSPRAFGTGAYEQYF. The sequence joins TRBV19 to TRBJ2-7; 10 central bases correspond to TRBD1. The junction shows trimming of 5 bases on V and 2 bases on J, and the gene matches do not reach 12 bases of it. CDR1 LNHDA and CDR2 SQIVND are derived from the germline V gene (reference sequence). Reading from cysteine to phenylalanine, the CDR3 counts 17 amino acids. Only the CDR3 DNA stays, 51 bases, in frame from base 1.